The clone carrying this T cell receptor (beta chain) was seen only a few times. Germline V gene sequence: CDR1 WSHSY, CDR2 SAAADI. V was trimmed by 6 bases and J by 1 base, leaving 6 bases between them. The CDR3 is made up of 13 amino acids. This sample was included in a study of immune characterization of retroperitoneal liposarcoma. TCRdb passed the PCR reads through MiXCR, listing each CDR3 protein once. The table lists roughly 12,000 distinct CDR3 sequences, roughly 26% of them singletons. The sequence came from a female donor with retroperitoneal liposarcoma. This chain uses TRBV10-2 with TRBJ2-2; the D gene is possibly TRBD2 (6 bases). The sequencing sample was made of tumor tissue. CDR3 protein: CASRRENTGELFF. The DNA for the CDR3 is TGCGCCAGCAGGCGGGAGAACACCGGGGAGCTGTTTTTT.